This T cell receptor (beta chain) was recovered during a study of blood T cells in healthy people across ages. Each sample used at least 7 million PBMCs. Using a J-beta primer mix together with a sample-barcoded 5' primer, a second PCR was run for roughly 7 to 12 cycles. TCRdb analysed the 5' RACE reads with MiXCR anew, one entry per CDR3 protein. The sample lists some 1.4 million distinct CDR3 sequences, roughly 45% seen once, with 7.9% in the top ten. This clonotype appeared many times. The antigen remains unidentified. Study-wide findings and caveats: Higher naive T cell percentage went strongly together with higher TCR beta diversity.

The germline gives CDR1 SGHRS, CDR2 YFSETQ. The CDR3 spans 10 residues. Trimming removed 4 bases at V and 9 bases at J, with 7 bases between. The chain is built from TRBV5-1 and TRBJ2-5, with D uncertain. Sequenced material: blood. This TCR derives from a woman aged 18-29 years in good health. The CDR3 bases are TGCGCCAGCAGCCTCCATGCCCAGTACTTC. Its translation: CASSLHAQYF.